Below, one TCR beta chain is given with its context. Clones were read by immunoSEQ multiplex PCR, and TCRdb kept only the in-frame ones, dropping some. Among around 97,000 clones listed, roughly 95% were seen once. This entry is derived from a study of technical replicates of blood from several donors. The CDR3 has 15 amino acids. V was cut by 6 bases and J by 1 base, with 13 bases left in between. Germline assignment: CDR1 KGHSH and CDR2 LQKENI. The sample consisted of T cells isolated from PBMCs. The receptor was isolated from a human donor in good health. This chain connects TRBV18 to TRBJ1-3; possibly TRBD1 for D (5 bases). CDR3 in amino acids: CASSELQGSGNTIYF. DNA of the CDR3: TGTGCCAGCTCGGAACTCCAGGGATCTGGAAACACCATATATTTT.